This T cell receptor (beta chain) was retrieved from a study of cytomegalovirus exposure and HLA in healthy donors. The CDR3 extends over 16 amino acids. V lost 5 bases, J lost 1 base, and 5 bases stayed unmatched. The V gene's germline CDR1 is SGHKS and CDR2 YYEKEE (reference sequence). Study outcomes and limitations: In a later analysis, HLA-C alleles had the fewest associated TCRs, DRB1 alleles the most.

Primers for the PCR totalled 60 Vbeta and 13 Jbeta. Repertoires were generated with immunoSEQ multiplex PCR, while TCRdb's copy carries only in-frame clones and drops some. The table includes under 200,000 clones, less than 90% detected once. Comments on this clone: Antigen specificity is unknown.

This sequence originates from a man younger than 30 in good health and CMV-seronegative. The rearrangement uses TRBV5-5 and TRBJ2-6; 8 nucleotides match TRBD2. Sequences were obtained from PBMCs. The CDR3 nucleotides read TGTGCCAGCAGGCCTCGGGGGGGTTCTGGGGCCAACGTCCTGACTTTC. Amino acids: CASRPRGGSGANVLTF.